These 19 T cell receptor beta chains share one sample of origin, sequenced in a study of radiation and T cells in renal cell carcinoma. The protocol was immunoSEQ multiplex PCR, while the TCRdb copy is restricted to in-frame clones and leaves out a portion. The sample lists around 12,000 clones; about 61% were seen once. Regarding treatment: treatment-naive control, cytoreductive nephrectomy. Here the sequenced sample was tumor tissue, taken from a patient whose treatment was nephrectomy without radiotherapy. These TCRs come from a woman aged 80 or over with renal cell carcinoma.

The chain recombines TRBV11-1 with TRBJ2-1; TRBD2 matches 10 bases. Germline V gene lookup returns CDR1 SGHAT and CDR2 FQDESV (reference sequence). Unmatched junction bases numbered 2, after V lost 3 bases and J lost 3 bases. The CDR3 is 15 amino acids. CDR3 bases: TGTGCCAGCAGCTTCGGACTAGCGGACTACAATGAGCAGTTCTTC. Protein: CASSFGLADYNEQFF.

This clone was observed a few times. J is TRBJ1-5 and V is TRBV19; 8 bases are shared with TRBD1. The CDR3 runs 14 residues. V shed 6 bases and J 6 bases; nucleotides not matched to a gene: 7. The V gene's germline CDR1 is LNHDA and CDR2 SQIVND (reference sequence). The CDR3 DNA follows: TGTGCCAGTAGCTCGACAGGGGACGGTCAGCCCCAGCATTTT. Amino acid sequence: CASSSTGDGQPQHF. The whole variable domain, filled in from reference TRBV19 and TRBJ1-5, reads DGGITQSPKYLFRKEGQNVTLSCEQNLNHDAMYWYRQDPGQGLRLIYYSQIVNDFQKGDIAEGYSVSREKKESFPLTVTSAQKNPTAFYLCASSSTGDGQPQHFGDGTRLSIL.

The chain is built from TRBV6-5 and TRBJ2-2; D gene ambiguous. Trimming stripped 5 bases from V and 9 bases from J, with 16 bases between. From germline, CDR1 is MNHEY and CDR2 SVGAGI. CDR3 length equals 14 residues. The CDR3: CASSRANDIRELFF. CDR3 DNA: TGTGCCAGCAGTAGGGCTAACGACATCAGGGAGCTGTTTTTT.

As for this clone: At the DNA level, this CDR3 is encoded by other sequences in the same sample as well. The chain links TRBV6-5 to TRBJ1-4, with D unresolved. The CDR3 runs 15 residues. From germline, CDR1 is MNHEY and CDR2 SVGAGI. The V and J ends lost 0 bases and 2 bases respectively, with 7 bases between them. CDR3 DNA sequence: TGTGCCAGCAGTTACTCGCTGGGTACTAATGAAAAACTGTTTTTT. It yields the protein CASSYSLGTNEKLFF.

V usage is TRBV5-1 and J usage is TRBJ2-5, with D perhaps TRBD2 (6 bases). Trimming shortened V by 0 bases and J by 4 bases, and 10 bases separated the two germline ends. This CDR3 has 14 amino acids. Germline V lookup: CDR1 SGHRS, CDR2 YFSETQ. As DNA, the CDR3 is TGCGCCAGCAGCTTGGGCGGGGAGCTAGAGACCCAGTACTTC. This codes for CASSLGGELETQYF. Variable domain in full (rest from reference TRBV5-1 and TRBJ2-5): KAGVTQTPRYLIKTRGQQVTLSCSPISGHRSVSWYQQTPGQGLQFLFEYFSETQRNKGNFPGRFSGRQFSNSRSEMNVSTLELGDSALYLCASSLGGELETQYFGPGTRLLVL.

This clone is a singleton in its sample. The CDR3 DNA follows: TGTGCCAGCAGCCCCCCCTACCCGGGCGGCAATGAGCAGTTCTTC. Protein product: CASSPPYPGGNEQFF. The chain has TRBV7-2 and TRBJ2-1, with D hard to call. The CDR3 loop spans 15 amino acids. The V and J ends lost 5 bases and 6 bases respectively, with 17 bases between them. Per the germline V gene, CDR1 is SGHTA and CDR2 is FQGNSA.

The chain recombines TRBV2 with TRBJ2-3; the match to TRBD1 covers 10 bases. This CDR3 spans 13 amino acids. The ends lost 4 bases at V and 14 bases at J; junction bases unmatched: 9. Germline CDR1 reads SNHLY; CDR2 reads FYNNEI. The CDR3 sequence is CASSASGTGERYF. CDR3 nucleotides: TGTGCCAGCAGTGCCTCCGGGACAGGGGAGAGGTATTTT.

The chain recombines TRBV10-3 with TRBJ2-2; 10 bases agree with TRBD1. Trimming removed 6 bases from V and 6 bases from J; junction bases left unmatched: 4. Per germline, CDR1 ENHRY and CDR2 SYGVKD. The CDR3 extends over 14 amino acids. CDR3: CAIRTGTGAGELFF. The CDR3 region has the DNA TGTGCCATCAGGACCGGGACAGGGGCCGGGGAGCTGTTTTTT.

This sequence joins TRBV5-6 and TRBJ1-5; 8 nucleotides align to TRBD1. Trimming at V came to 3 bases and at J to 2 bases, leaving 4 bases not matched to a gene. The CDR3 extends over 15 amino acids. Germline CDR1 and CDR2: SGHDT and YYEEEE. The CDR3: CASSSEGQGNQPQHF. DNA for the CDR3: TGTGCCAGCAGCTCAGAGGGACAGGGCAATCAGCCCCAGCATTTT.

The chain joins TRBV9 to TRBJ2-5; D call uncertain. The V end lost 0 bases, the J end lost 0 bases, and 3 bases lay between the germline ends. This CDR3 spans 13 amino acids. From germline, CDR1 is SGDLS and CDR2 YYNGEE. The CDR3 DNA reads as TGTGCCAGCAGCGTAGGGTACCAAGAGACCCAGTACTTC. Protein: CASSVGYQETQYF.

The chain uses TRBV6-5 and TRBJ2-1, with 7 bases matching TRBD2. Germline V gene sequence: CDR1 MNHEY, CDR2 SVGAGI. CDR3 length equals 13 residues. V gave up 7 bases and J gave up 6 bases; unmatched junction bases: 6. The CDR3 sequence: CASMTGGSNEQFF. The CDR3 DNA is TGTGCCAGCATGACGGGGGGTTCCAATGAGCAGTTCTTC.

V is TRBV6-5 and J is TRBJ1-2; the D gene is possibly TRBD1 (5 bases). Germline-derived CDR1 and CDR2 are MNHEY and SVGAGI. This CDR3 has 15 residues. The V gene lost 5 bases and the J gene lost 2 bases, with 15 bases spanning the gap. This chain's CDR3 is CASSRVQDLNYGYTF. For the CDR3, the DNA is TGTGCCAGCAGTAGGGTACAGGACCTAAACTATGGCTACACCTTC.

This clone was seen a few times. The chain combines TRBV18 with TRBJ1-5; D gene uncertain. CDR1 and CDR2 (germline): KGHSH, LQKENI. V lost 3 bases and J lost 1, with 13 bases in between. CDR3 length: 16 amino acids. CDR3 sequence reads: CASSPVTSASNQPQHF. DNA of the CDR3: TGTGCCAGCTCACCCGTGACATCGGCGAGCAATCAGCCCCAGCATTTT.

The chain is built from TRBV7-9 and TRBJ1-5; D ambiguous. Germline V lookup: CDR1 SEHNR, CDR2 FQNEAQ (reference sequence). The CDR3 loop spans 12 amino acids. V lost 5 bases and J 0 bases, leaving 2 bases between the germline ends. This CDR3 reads CASSHSNQPQHF. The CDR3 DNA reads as TGTGCCAGCAGCCATAGCAATCAGCCCCAGCATTTT.

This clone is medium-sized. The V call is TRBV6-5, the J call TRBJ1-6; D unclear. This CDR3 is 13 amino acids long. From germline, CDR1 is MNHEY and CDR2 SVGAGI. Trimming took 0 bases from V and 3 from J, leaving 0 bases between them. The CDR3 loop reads CASSYSYNSPLHF. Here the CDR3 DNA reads TGTGCCAGCAGTTACTCCTATAATTCACCCCTCCACTTT.

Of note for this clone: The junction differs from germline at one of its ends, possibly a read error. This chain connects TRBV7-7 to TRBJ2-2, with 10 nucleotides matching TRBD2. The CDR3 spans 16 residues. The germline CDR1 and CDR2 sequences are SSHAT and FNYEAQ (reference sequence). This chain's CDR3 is CASSLAGGTNTGELFF. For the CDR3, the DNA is TGTGCTAGCAGCTTAGCGGGGGGCACGAACACCGGGGAGCTGTTTTTT.

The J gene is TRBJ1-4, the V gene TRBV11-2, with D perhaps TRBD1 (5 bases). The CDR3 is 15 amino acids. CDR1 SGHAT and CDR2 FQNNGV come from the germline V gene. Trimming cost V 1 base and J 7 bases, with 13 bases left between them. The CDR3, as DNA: TGTGCCAGCAGCTTAGGATGGAGGGGCGGTGAAAAACTGTTTTTT. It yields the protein CASSLGWRGGEKLFF.

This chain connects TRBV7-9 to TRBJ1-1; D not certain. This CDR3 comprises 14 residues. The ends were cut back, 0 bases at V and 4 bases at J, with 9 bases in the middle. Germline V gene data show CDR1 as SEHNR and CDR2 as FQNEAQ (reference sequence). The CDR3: CASSLAEGVTEAFF. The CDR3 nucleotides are TGTGCCAGCAGCTTAGCAGAGGGCGTCACTGAAGCTTTCTTT.

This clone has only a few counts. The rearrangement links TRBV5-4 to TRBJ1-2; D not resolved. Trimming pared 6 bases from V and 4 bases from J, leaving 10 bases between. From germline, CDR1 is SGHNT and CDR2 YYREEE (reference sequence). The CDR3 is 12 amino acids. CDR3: CASTSSGYGYTF. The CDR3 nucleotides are TGTGCCAGCACCTCCTCAGGCTATGGCTACACCTTC.